These T cell receptor beta chains were read from a single sample in a study of shared clonotypes between healthy human individuals. Produced via immunoSEQ multiplex PCR; TCRdb's table is partial and in-frame only. The data show 2 million to 2.5 million clones, just under 95% seen once. The sample was naive CD8+ T cells sorted from blood. The receptors shown here come from a man between 18 and 35 years old in good health. Both conserved end residues are part of each CDR3. D genes are given only for firm matches. A row's size may be missing; if present it is once, few, many or a size class.

J: TRBJ2-7
size: .
V: TRBV4-1
D: .
length: 13
DNA: TGCGCCAGCAGCCATCCAGGGTCCTACGAGCAGTACTTC
CDR3: CASSHPGSYEQYF

J: TRBJ1-5
size: .
V: TRBV5-1
D: TRBD1
length: 15
DNA: TGCGCCAGCAGGGAGGAGGGGGCGGGCAATCAGCCCCAGCATTTT
CDR3: CASREEGAGNQPQHF

J: TRBJ2-7
size: .
V: TRBV11-1
D: .
length: 14
DNA: TGTGCCAGCAGCTTCGCGGGGGCCTCCTACGAGCAGTACTTC
CDR3: CASSFAGASYEQYF

J: TRBJ2-1
size: .
V: TRBV7-9
D: TRBD1
length: 16
DNA: TGTGCCAGCAGCTATACCCCGGGACAGAGTTACAATGAGCAGTTCTTC
CDR3: CASSYTPGQSYNEQFF

J: TRBJ1-4
size: .
V: TRBV7-9
D: .
length: 12
DNA: TGTGCCAGCAGCGCTGCTAATGAAAAACTGTTTTTT
CDR3: CASSAANEKLFF

J: TRBJ2-5
size: .
V: TRBV5-6
D: TRBD1
length: 14
DNA: TGTGCCAGCAGCGCCGCAGGGGGCGGGGAGACCCAGTACTTC
CDR3: CASSAAGGGETQYF

J: TRBJ2-1
size: .
V: TRBV15
D: TRBD2
length: 19
DNA: TGTGCCACCAGCAGAGGGGAAGGACTAGCGGGAGACTGGGACAATGAGCAGTTCTTC
CDR3: CATSRGEGLAGDWDNEQFF

J: TRBJ1-4
size: .
V: TRBV29-1
D: .
length: 14
DNA: TGCAGCGTTGAAGAAAGAGGAACTAATGAAAAACTGTTTTTT
CDR3: CSVEERGTNEKLFF

J: TRBJ1-4
size: .
V: TRBV27
D: TRBD1
length: 15
DNA: TGTGCCAGCAGTTTAGGGACAGCTATTAATGAAAAACTGTTTTTT
CDR3: CASSLGTAINEKLFF

J: TRBJ1-1
size: .
V: TRBV27
D: .
length: 13
DNA: TGTGCCAGCCATCCGCTGCGAGGCACTGAAGCTTTCTTT
CDR3: CASHPLRGTEAFF

J: TRBJ2-2
size: .
V: TRBV7-9
D: .
length: 12
DNA: TGTGCCAGCAGCTTTGTGGTCGGGGAGCTGTTTTTT
CDR3: CASSFVVGELFF

J: TRBJ1-4
size: .
V: TRBV10-2
D: .
length: 14
DNA: TGCGCCAGCAGTGAGTCGTATGATAATGAAAAACTGTTTTTT
CDR3: CASSESYDNEKLFF

J: TRBJ2-7
size: .
V: TRBV27
D: .
length: 16
DNA: TGTGCCAGCAGTTTATCGCACGGGGCCGATTCCTACGAGCAGTACTTC
CDR3: CASSLSHGADSYEQYF

J: TRBJ2-1
size: .
V: TRBV15
D: .
length: 12
DNA: TGTGCCACCTCCCTCTGGGACGAGGAGCAGTTCTTC
CDR3: CATSLWDEEQFF

J: TRBJ1-1
size: .
V: TRBV9
D: .
length: 16
DNA: TGTGCCAGCACCAAGGGTGGATCCACAGAAGGGACTGAAGCTTTCTTT
CDR3: CASTKGGSTEGTEAFF

J: TRBJ2-1
size: .
V: TRBV9
D: TRBD2
length: 16
DNA: TGTGCCAGCAGCGAGCCGCTAGCGGCCCTTTACAATGAGCAGTTCTTC
CDR3: CASSEPLAALYNEQFF

J: TRBJ2-7
size: .
V: TRBV7-2
D: .
length: 13
DNA: TGTGCCAGCAGCTTGGGGGTGTCCTACGAGCAGTACTTC
CDR3: CASSLGVSYEQYF

J: TRBJ1-5
size: once
V: TRBV2
D: .
length: 14
DNA: TGTGCCAGCAGTGAAACCGATAGCAATCAGCCCCAGCATTTT
CDR3: CASSETDSNQPQHF

J: TRBJ2-7
size: .
V: TRBV5-6
D: TRBD1
length: 15
DNA: TGTGCCAGCAGCTTTGTACAGGGGGCCGGGGGCGAGCAGTACTTC
CDR3: CASSFVQGAGGEQYF

J: TRBJ2-5
size: .
V: TRBV7-9
D: .
length: 14
DNA: TGTGCCAGCAGTACGGAGGTAGCGTACGAGACCCAGTACTTC
CDR3: CASSTEVAYETQYF

J: TRBJ1-1
size: .
V: TRBV21-1
D: .
length: 20
DNA: TGTGCCAGCAGCAAGAGGCAGCCCTGGCATCGGGTAATCTGGAACACTGAAGCTTTCTTT
CDR3: CASSKRQPWHRVIWNTEAFF

J: TRBJ1-2
size: .
V: TRBV6-5
D: .
length: 14
DNA: TGTGCCAGCAGTTACTCATCCAGGGAGTATGGCTACACCTTC
CDR3: CASSYSSREYGYTF

J: TRBJ2-7
size: .
V: TRBV27
D: .
length: 15
DNA: TGTGCCAGCAGTTCCGGACAGAAGTATTCCTACGAGCAGTACTTC
CDR3: CASSSGQKYSYEQYF

J: TRBJ2-7
size: .
V: TRBV27
D: .
length: 15
DNA: TGTGCCAGCAGCTTCGTGTCAGGGGCCATCCACGAGCAGTACTTC
CDR3: CASSFVSGAIHEQYF

J: TRBJ2-2
size: .
V: TRBV6-5
D: TRBD2
length: 16
DNA: TGTGCCAGCAGTTACCAGACTAGCGGGAGCACCGGGGAGCTGTTTTTT
CDR3: CASSYQTSGSTGELFF

J: TRBJ1-3
size: .
V: TRBV4-1
D: .
length: 18
DNA: TGCGCCAGCAGCCAAGTAGGAGGAACAGGGAATGCTGGAAACACCATATATTTT
CDR3: CASSQVGGTGNAGNTIYF

J: TRBJ2-1
size: .
V: TRBV27
D: .
length: 15
DNA: TGTGCCAGCAGGACGGACGCGCACCCCTACAATGAGCAGTTCTTC
CDR3: CASRTDAHPYNEQFF

J: TRBJ2-7
size: .
V: TRBV7-9
D: .
length: 13
DNA: TGTGCCAGCAGCCCGCCAGGCGAATACGAGCAGTACTTC
CDR3: CASSPPGEYEQYF

J: TRBJ1-2
size: .
V: TRBV2
D: .
length: 13
DNA: TGTGCCAGCAGTGGGGCACGGGAATATGGCTACACCTTC
CDR3: CASSGAREYGYTF

J: TRBJ1-3
size: .
V: TRBV14
D: .
length: 16
DNA: TGTGCCAGCAGCCAAGTTATGGGGCCGTCTGGAAACACCATATATTTT
CDR3: CASSQVMGPSGNTIYF

J: TRBJ1-5
size: .
V: TRBV28
D: .
length: 14
DNA: TGTGCCAGCAGTACCGACAGGAACAATCAGCCCCAGCATTTT
CDR3: CASSTDRNNQPQHF

J: TRBJ1-1
size: .
V: TRBV6-5
D: .
length: 16
DNA: TGTGCCAGCAGTTACTGGATCGGGACACCGAACACTGAAGCTTTCTTT
CDR3: CASSYWIGTPNTEAFF

J: TRBJ2-5
size: once
V: TRBV6-5
D: .
length: 13
DNA: TGTGCCAGCAGTTATCTGGGATGGGAGACCCAGTACTTC
CDR3: CASSYLGWETQYF

J: TRBJ2-3
size: .
V: TRBV4-1
D: TRBD2
length: 16
DNA: TGCGCCAGCAGCCAAAGGCTAGCGGGGGGCACAGATACGCAGTATTTT
CDR3: CASSQRLAGGTDTQYF

J: TRBJ2-1
size: .
V: TRBV11-2
D: TRBD2
length: 15
DNA: TGTGCCAGCAGCATAATGGCGGGGGGTGACAATGAGCAGTTCTTC
CDR3: CASSIMAGGDNEQFF

J: TRBJ2-3
size: .
V: TRBV5-8
D: .
length: 14
DNA: TGTGCCAGCAGCTTGTACGGAGACACAGATACGCAGTATTTT
CDR3: CASSLYGDTDTQYF

J: TRBJ2-7
size: .
V: TRBV7-2
D: .
length: 14
DNA: TGTGCCAGCAGCTTAGCGTCAGGGTACCGGGAGCAGTACTTC
CDR3: CASSLASGYREQYF